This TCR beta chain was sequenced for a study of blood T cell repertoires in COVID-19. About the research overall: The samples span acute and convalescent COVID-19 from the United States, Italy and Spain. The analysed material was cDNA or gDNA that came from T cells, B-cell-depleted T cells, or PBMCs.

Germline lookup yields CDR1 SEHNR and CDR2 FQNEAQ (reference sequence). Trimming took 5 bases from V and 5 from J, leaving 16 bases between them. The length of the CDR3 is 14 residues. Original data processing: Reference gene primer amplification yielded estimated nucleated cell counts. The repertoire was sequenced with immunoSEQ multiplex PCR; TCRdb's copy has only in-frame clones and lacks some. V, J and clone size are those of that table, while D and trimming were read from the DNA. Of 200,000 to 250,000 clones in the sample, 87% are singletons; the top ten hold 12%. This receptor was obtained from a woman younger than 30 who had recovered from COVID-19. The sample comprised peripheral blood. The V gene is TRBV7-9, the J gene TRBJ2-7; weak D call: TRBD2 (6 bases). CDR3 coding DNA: TGTGCCAGCAGCCCCGACGGGGGACGCCACGAGCAGTACTTC. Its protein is CASSPDGGRHEQYF.